One and the same sample provided the 5 T cell receptor beta chains below, sequenced in a study of CD8+ T cells in alopecia areata. Reverse transcribed after extraction, RNA yielded cDNA as the sequencing template. The table came from immunoSEQ multiplex PCR; TCRdb's copy has only in-frame clones and leaves some out. Among fewer than 250,000 clones listed, around two fifths were seen once. Treatment specified: oral pan-JAK inhibitor, 5-10 mg twice daily. The sample here was CD4+ T cells sorted from blood, taken at approximately week 30, from a patient treated with tofacitinib. The source is a human donor with alopecia areata.

CDR3 coding DNA: TGTGCCAGCAGCTTAGGGTTGGGGAAGAACACTGAAGCTTTCTTT. It specifies CASSLGLGKNTEAFF. The chain recombines TRBV7-6 with TRBJ1-1; no definite D call. V dropped 1 base and J dropped 1 base, with 10 bases sitting between them. The germline V gene encodes CDR1 SGHVS and CDR2 FNYEAQ. This CDR3 spans 15 amino acids.

The rearrangement joins TRBV5-1 to TRBJ2-7; TRBD2 matches at 9 bases. From germline, CDR1 is SGHRS and CDR2 YFSETQ. CDR3 length: 15 amino acids. V was clipped by 0 bases and J by 0 bases; unmatched bases: 1. In DNA form, the CDR3 reads TGCGCCAGCAGCTTGGGGACTAGCGTCTCCTACGAGCAGTACTTC. Translating it yields CASSLGTSVSYEQYF.

This clone appeared a few times. This sequence joins TRBV7-3 and TRBJ2-6, with D perhaps matching TRBD2 (6 bases). CDR1 SGHTA and CDR2 FQGTGA come from the germline V gene. This CDR3 has 16 amino acids. V was shortened by 0 bases and J by 1 base, with 7 bases between the two germline ends. CDR3 sequence (DNA): TGTGCCAGCAGCTTAACTGCGGGGTCTGGGGCCAACGTCCTGACTTTC. Its translation: CASSLTAGSGANVLTF.

This clone was counted many times. This chain links TRBV14 with TRBJ1-1; no definite D call. The germline V and J ends were trimmed by 4 bases and 2 bases, with 17 bases remaining between them. The length of the CDR3 is 16 residues. CDR1 SGHDN and CDR2 FVKESK come from the germline V gene. The CDR3 reads CASSPQGRPTNTEAFF. The CDR3 coding sequence is TGTGCCAGCAGCCCCCAAGGGAGGCCCACAAACACTGAAGCTTTCTTT.

A remark on this clone: This specimen includes other DNA sequences encoding the same CDR3. The chain couples TRBV18 to TRBJ1-2; the match to TRBD1 covers 7 bases. The V and J ends lost 6 bases and 5 bases, in that order; junction bases with no gene match: 6. This CDR3 region has 13 residues. Germline values: CDR1 KGHSH, CDR2 LQKENI. The CDR3 is CASSPGQLYGYTF. CDR3 nucleotide sequence: TGTGCCAGCTCCCCGGGACAGCTATATGGCTACACCTTC. Based on the CDR3 plus reference TRBV18 and TRBJ1-2, the full variable domain is NAGVMQNPRHLVRRRGQEARLRCSPMKGHSHVYWYRQLPEEGLKFMVYLQKENIIDESGMPKERFSAEFPKEGPSILRIQQVVRGDSAAYFCASSPGQLYGYTFGSGTRLTVV.